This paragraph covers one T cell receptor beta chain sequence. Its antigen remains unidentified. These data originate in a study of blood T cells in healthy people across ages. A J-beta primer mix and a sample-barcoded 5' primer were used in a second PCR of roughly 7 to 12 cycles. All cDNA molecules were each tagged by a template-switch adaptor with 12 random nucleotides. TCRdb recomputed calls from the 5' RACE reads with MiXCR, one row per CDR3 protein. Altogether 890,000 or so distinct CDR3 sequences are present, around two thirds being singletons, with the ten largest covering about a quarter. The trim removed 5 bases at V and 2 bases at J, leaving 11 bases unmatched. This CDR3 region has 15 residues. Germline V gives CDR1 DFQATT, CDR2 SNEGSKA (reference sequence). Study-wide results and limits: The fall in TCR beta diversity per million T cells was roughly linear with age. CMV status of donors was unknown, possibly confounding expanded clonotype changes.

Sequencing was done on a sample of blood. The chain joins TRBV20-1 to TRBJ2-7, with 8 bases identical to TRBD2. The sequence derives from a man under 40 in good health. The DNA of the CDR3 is TGCAGTGCTCTCTCTGGGGAAGCGGGGGCCTACGAGCAGTACTTC. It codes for CSALSGEAGAYEQYF.